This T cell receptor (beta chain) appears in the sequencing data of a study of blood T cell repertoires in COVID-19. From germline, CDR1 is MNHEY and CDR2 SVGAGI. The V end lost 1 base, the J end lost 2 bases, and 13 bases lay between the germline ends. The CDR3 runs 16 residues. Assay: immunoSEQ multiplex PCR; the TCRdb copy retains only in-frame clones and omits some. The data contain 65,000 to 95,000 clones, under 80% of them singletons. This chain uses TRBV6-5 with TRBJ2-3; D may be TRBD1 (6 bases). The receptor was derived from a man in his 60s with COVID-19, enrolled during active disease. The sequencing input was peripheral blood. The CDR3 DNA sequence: TGTGCCAGCAGTTACTATGGGCAGGGGACCACAGATACGCAGTATTTT. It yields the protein CASSYYGQGTTDTQYF.